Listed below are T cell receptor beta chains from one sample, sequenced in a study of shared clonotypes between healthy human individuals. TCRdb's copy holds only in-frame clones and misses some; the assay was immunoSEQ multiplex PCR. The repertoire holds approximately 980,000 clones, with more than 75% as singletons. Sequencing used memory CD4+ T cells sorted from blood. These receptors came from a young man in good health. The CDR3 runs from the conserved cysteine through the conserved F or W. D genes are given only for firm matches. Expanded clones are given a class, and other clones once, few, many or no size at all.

CASRETGGTEAFF	TGTGCCAGTAGGGAAACAGGGGGCACTGAAGCTTTCTTT	NA	TRBJ1-1	TRBV19	13	TRBD1
CASSSKQGPGSETQYF	TGTGCCAGCAGCTCCAAACAGGGACCCGGGTCGGAGACCCAGTACTTC	NA	TRBJ2-5	TRBV7-9	16	NA
CASSARGPTNEKLFF	TGTGCCAGCAGTGCCAGGGGCCCCACTAATGAAAAACTGTTTTTT	NA	TRBJ1-4	TRBV2	15	NA
CASSFLAGELNEQFF	TGTGCCAGCAGTTTCCTAGCGGGAGAATTGAATGAGCAGTTCTTC	NA	TRBJ2-1	TRBV6-6	15	TRBD2
CASSPIGRYDEKLFF	TGTGCCAGCTCACCCATAGGGAGGTATGATGAAAAACTGTTTTTT	NA	TRBJ1-4	TRBV18	15	NA
CASSLLGGGSTDTQYF	TGCGCCAGCAGCTTGCTTGGCGGGGGCAGCACAGATACGCAGTATTTT	few	TRBJ2-3	TRBV5-1	16	NA
CASSLGGQNTEAFF	TGTGCCAGCAGTTTGGGGGGGCAGAACACTGAAGCTTTCTTT	NA	TRBJ1-1	TRBV28	14	NA
CAIRETAITDTEAFF	TGTGCCATCAGGGAAACAGCAATAACGGACACTGAAGCTTTCTTT	NA	TRBJ1-1	TRBV10-3	15	NA
CASRKDSTDTQYF	TGTGCCAGCCGAAAGGATAGCACAGATACGCAGTATTTT	few	TRBJ2-3	TRBV6-6	13	NA
CASSLGVYGYTF	TGTGCCAGCAGCCTCGGGGTCTATGGCTACACCTTC	NA	TRBJ1-2	TRBV7-9	12	NA
CASSLAIAQETQYF	TGTGCCAGCAGCTTAGCTATTGCTCAAGAGACCCAGTACTTC	NA	TRBJ2-5	TRBV7-9	14	NA
CASSLTLAGTSSYEQYF	TGTGCCAGCAGCTTGACCCTAGCGGGGACCTCCTCCTACGAGCAGTACTTC	NA	TRBJ2-7	TRBV5-6	17	TRBD2
CSATLGELFF	TGCAGTGCTACATTGGGGGAGCTGTTTTTT	NA	TRBJ2-2	TRBV20-1	10	NA
CASRDRQGGSNTEAFF	TGTGCCAGCAGGGACCGACAGGGAGGATCGAACACTGAAGCTTTCTTT	NA	TRBJ1-1	TRBV11-2	16	TRBD1
CASSSRQGSYEQYF	TGCGCCAGCAGCTCTCGACAGGGATCCTACGAGCAGTACTTC	NA	TRBJ2-7	TRBV5-1	14	TRBD1
CASSPWEQGDDTQYF	TGCGCCAGCAGCCCTTGGGAACAGGGTGATGATACGCAGTATTTT	NA	TRBJ2-3	TRBV5-1	15	NA
CASSSSLAGYYNEQFF	TGTGCCAGCAGTTCCTCTCTAGCGGGATACTACAATGAGCAGTTCTTC	NA	TRBJ2-1	TRBV6-6	16	TRBD2
CASSISGLYGYTF	TGTGCCAGCAGTATAAGTGGCCTCTATGGCTACACCTTC	few	TRBJ1-2	TRBV6-1	13	NA
CSVEGMDGDLNRYTF	TGCAGCGTAGAAGGGATGGACGGGGATCTTAATCGCTACACCTTC	NA	TRBJ1-2	TRBV29-1	15	NA
CASPGSRRRNYGYTF	TGTGCCAGTCCTGGTAGTAGAAGGAGAAACTATGGCTACACCTTC	NA	TRBJ1-2	TRBV5-8	15	NA
CASSIGQIMNTEAFF	TGTGCCAGTAGCATCGGACAGATAATGAACACTGAAGCTTTCTTT	NA	TRBJ1-1	TRBV19	15	NA
CASSFLGARSSYNSPLHF	TGTGCCAGCAGCTTTCTCGGGGCAAGGAGCTCCTATAATTCACCCCTCCACTTT	NA	TRBJ1-6	TRBV5-4	18	NA
CASSSLAVQETQYF	TGCGCCAGCAGCTCCCTAGCGGTCCAAGAGACCCAGTACTTC	NA	TRBJ2-5	TRBV5-1	14	TRBD2
CASSSRAGGDQQYF	TGTGCCAGCAGCTCCCGCGCGGGAGGGGATCAGCAGTACTTC	few	TRBJ2-7	TRBV7-8	14	TRBD2
CASSEYRVQEDTQYF	TGTGCCAGCAGTGAATACCGCGTGCAGGAAGATACGCAGTATTTT	NA	TRBJ2-3	TRBV25-1	15	NA
CASSTGQNQPQHF	TGTGCCAGCAGTACAGGTCAAAATCAGCCCCAGCATTTT	NA	TRBJ1-5	TRBV2	13	NA
CAISTGMSNEQFF	TGTGCCATCAGCACAGGGATGTCCAATGAGCAGTTCTTC	NA	TRBJ2-1	TRBV10-3	13	NA
CASSDAGRTGGYEQYF	TGTGCCAGCAGTGATGCGGGGCGGACAGGGGGCTACGAGCAGTACTTC	NA	TRBJ2-7	TRBV2	16	TRBD1
CASSFKGANTEAFF	TGTGCCAGCAGCTTTAAGGGGGCGAACACTGAAGCTTTCTTT	NA	TRBJ1-1	TRBV7-9	14	TRBD1
CASSLYGKLFF	TGTGCCAGCAGCTTATACGGAAAACTGTTTTTT	once	TRBJ1-4	TRBV7-2	11	NA
CAWRRGGAETQYF	TGTGCCTGGAGGCGGGGGGGCGCCGAGACCCAGTACTTC	few	TRBJ2-5	TRBV30	13	TRBD2
CASSLRTYGYTF	TGTGCCAGCAGTCTTCGGACCTATGGCTACACCTTC	once	TRBJ1-2	TRBV28	12	NA
CASSLRDYPSQATQYF	TGTGCCAGCAGCTTGAGGGACTACCCTTCCCAAGCTACGCAGTATTTT	NA	TRBJ2-3	TRBV7-8	16	TRBD2
CASTVSNGWRAGELFF	TGCGCCAGCACCGTCTCGAACGGATGGCGGGCCGGGGAGCTGTTTTTT	NA	TRBJ2-2	TRBV4-1	16	NA
CASSGQQSTDTQYF	TGTGCCAGCAGTGGCCAACAGAGCACAGATACGCAGTATTTT	NA	TRBJ2-3	TRBV2	14	NA
CASSPPGLNSNQPQHF	TGTGCCAGCTCACCACCGGGATTAAATAGCAATCAGCCCCAGCATTTT	once	TRBJ1-5	TRBV18	16	NA
CASGLRTGGNYGYTF	TGTGCTAGTGGTTTGAGGACAGGCGGAAACTATGGCTACACCTTC	once	TRBJ1-2	TRBV12-5	15	TRBD1
CASSLGAVGPLQETQYF	TGCGCCAGCAGCTTGGGGGCTGTGGGACCCTTACAAGAGACCCAGTACTTC	many	TRBJ2-5	TRBV5-1	17	NA
CASSLGGPNTEAFF	TGTGCCAGCAGCTTAGGGGGGCCGAACACTGAAGCTTTCTTT	NA	TRBJ1-1	TRBV11-2	14	NA
CASSSSGGPAGGIQYF	TGCGCCAGCAGCAGTAGCGGGGGGCCCGCAGGGGGCATTCAGTACTTC	NA	TRBJ2-4	TRBV5-1	16	TRBD2
CASSLIAGAYEQYF	TGTGCCAGCAGTTTGATAGCGGGAGCCTACGAGCAGTACTTC	NA	TRBJ2-7	TRBV7-2	14	TRBD2
CASSLTGNQETQYF	TGTGCCAGCAGCCTGACAGGGAATCAAGAGACCCAGTACTTC	many	TRBJ2-5	TRBV27	14	TRBD1
CASSPQGARYEQYF	TGCGCCAGCAGCCCGCAGGGGGCGCGGTACGAGCAGTACTTC	NA	TRBJ2-7	TRBV5-1	14	TRBD1
CASSIRPRTGYNSPLHF	TGTGCCAGTAGTATCCGTCCGAGGACAGGTTATAATTCACCCCTCCACTTT	NA	TRBJ1-6	TRBV19	17	TRBD1
CASSFTGGGKAFF	TGTGCCAGCAGTTTCACCGGGGGAGGTAAAGCTTTCTTT	once	TRBJ1-1	TRBV2	13	NA
CASIGAPSANTGELFF	TGTGCCAGCATTGGGGCTCCTTCAGCGAACACCGGGGAGCTGTTTTTT	NA	TRBJ2-2	TRBV28	16	NA
CASSYLGGGYNEQFF	TGTGCCAGCAGTTACTTAGGGGGCGGCTACAATGAGCAGTTCTTC	once	TRBJ2-1	TRBV6-5	15	TRBD1
CAWSDLGTYEQYF	TGTGCCTGGAGTGACCTAGGGACCTACGAGCAGTACTTC	NA	TRBJ2-7	TRBV30	13	NA
CASRTASRAGGPGFGTYNEQFF	TGTGCCAGCAGGACGGCCTCTAGGGCGGGAGGGCCGGGATTTGGGACCTACAATGAGCAGTTCTTC	NA	TRBJ2-1	TRBV27	22	TRBD2
CASSVAPGGRGEDTQYF	TGTGCCAGCAGCGTAGCTCCTGGCGGGAGAGGGGAAGATACGCAGTATTTT	NA	TRBJ2-3	TRBV9	17	TRBD2
CASSGSQGELAYEQYF	TGTGCCAGCAGTGGATCCCAGGGTGAATTGGCTTACGAGCAGTACTTC	NA	TRBJ2-7	TRBV25-1	16	NA
CASIDWGMGETQYF	TGTGCCAGCATAGACTGGGGGATGGGGGAGACCCAGTACTTC	NA	TRBJ2-5	TRBV6-1	14	NA
CATSRRQNTEAFF	TGTGCCACCAGCAGGAGACAGAACACTGAAGCTTTCTTT	few	TRBJ1-1	TRBV15	13	NA
CASSEGQVQETQYF	TGTGCCAGCAGTGAAGGCCAGGTTCAAGAGACCCAGTACTTC	NA	TRBJ2-5	TRBV2	14	NA
CASSLWGFQETQYF	TGCGCCAGCAGCTTGTGGGGGTTCCAAGAGACCCAGTACTTC	NA	TRBJ2-5	TRBV5-1	14	NA
CASSVGLAGGSSTDTQYF	TGTGCCAGCAGCGTGGGACTAGCGGGGGGGTCTAGCACAGATACGCAGTATTTT	NA	TRBJ2-3	TRBV11-2	18	TRBD2
CASSIGLANADTQYF	TGTGCCAGTAGTATCGGGTTAGCTAATGCAGATACGCAGTATTTT	NA	TRBJ2-3	TRBV19	15	NA
CASSFNREQYF	TGTGCCAGCAGTTTCAACAGGGAACAGTACTTC	NA	TRBJ2-7	TRBV28	11	NA
CASSSLGGLTDTQYF	TGTGCCAGCAGTTCACTAGGGGGGTTGACAGATACGCAGTATTTT	NA	TRBJ2-3	TRBV27	15	NA
CASSRDPGELFF	TGTGCCAGTAGCAGGGACCCCGGGGAGCTGTTTTTT	NA	TRBJ2-2	TRBV19	12	NA